The rows below give T cell receptor beta chains drawn from one sample of a study of blood T cell repertoires in COVID-19. Data came from immunoSEQ multiplex PCR; TCRdb stores just in-frame clones and leaves some out. The data contain about 160,000 clones, under 85% of them singletons. Sequencing was performed on peripheral blood. These receptors all stem from a man aged 70-80 years with acute or convalescent COVID-19. CDR3s leave out the opening cysteine and the closing phenylalanine or tryptophan.

>TRBV6-5
ASRRLTDSEAF
>TRBV19
ASSIREQETQY
>TRBV5-6
ASRLSGGQGNYGYT
>TRBV15
ATSRDEVGGSPLH
>TRBV14
ASSPPGQAPRGETQY
>TRBV6-5
ASKQGWEQY
>TRBV7-7
ASSLGLAGGKQETQY
>TRBV4-3
ASSQDQGAEQY
>TRBV4-3
ASSQPGGFAYEQY
>TRBV7-2
ASSPRQGRGETQY
>TRBV9
ASSVDPAGVYEQY
>TRBV28
ASRTSGSYEQY
>TRBV29-1
SVPQPQGQGNGANVLT
>TRBV6-5
ASSQSDTQY